This T cell receptor (beta chain) was identified in a study of OX40 agonist ivuxolimab in advanced cancers. Study at large: Each patient was given ivuxolimab into a vein every 2 weeks, at 0.01 to 10 mg/kg.

Clones were read by immunoSEQ multiplex PCR, and TCRdb kept only the in-frame ones, dropping some. The sample holds more than 65,000 clones; roughly 88% are singletons and the top ten take around 0.53%. Study-wide findings and caveats: Expanded clones were, on average, more numerous in CD8+ T cells than in CD4+. Dose levels from 0.1 to 3.0 mg/kg saw CD4+ and CD8+ blood T cells expand clonally by week 6. In the expanded peripheral T cells, antigen specificity was never determined.

With respect to this clone: Its antigen is currently unknown.

Germline V CDR1 and CDR2: SNHLY, FYNNEI. V dropped 2 bases and J dropped 7 bases, with 15 bases sitting between them. The CDR3 spans 15 residues. The sequence was collected from an adult with an advanced solid tumor such as melanoma, head and neck, liver or kidney cancer. The chain carries TRBV2 and TRBJ1-5; unclear D gene. The material was CD4+ or CD8+ T cells sorted from blood, obtained in a trial of the OX40 agonist ivuxolimab. The DNA of the CDR3 is TGTGCCAGCAGTGAAACCGGAATTGGCCGACAGCCCCAGCATTTT. Translated: CASSETGIGRQPQHF. The variable domain in full, with the rest retrieved from reference TRBV2 and TRBJ1-5, is EPEVTQTPSHQVTQMGQEVILRCVPISNHLYFYWYRQILGQKVEFLVSFYNNEISEKSEIFDDQFSVERPDGSNFTLKIRSTKLEDSAMYFCASSETGIGRQPQHFGDGTRLSIL.